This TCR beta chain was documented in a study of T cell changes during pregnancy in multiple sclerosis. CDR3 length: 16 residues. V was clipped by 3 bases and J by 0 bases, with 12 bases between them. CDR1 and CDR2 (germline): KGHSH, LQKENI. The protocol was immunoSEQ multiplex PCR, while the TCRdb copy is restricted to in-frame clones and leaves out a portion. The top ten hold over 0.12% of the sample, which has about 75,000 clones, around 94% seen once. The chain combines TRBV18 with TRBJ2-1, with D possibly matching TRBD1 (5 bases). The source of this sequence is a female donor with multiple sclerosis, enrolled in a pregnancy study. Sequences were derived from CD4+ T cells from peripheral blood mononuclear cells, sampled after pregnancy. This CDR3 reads CASSPRALSSYNEQFF. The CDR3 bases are TGTGCCAGCTCACCCAGGGCTTTAAGCTCCTACAATGAGCAGTTCTTC. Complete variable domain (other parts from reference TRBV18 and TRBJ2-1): NAGVMQNPRHLVRRRGQEARLRCSPMKGHSHVYWYRQLPEEGLKFMVYLQKENIIDESGMPKERFSAEFPKEGPSILRIQQVVRGDSAAYFCASSPRALSSYNEQFFGPGTRLTVL.